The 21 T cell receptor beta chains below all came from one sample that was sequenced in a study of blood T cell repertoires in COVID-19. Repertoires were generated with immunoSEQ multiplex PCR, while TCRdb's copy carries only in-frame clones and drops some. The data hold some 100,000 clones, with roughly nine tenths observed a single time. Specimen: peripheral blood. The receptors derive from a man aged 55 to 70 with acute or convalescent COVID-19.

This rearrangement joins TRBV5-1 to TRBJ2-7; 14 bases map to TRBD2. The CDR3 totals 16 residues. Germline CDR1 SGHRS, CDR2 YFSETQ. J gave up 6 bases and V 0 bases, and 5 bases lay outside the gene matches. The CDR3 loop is CASSLGLAGGPGEQYV. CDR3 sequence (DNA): TGCGCCAGCAGCTTGGGACTAGCGGGAGGGCCCGGCGAGCAGTACGTC.

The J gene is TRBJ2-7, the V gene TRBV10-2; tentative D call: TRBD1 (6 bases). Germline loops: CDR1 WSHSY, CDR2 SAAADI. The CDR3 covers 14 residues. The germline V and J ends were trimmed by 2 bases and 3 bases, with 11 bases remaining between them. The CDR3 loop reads CASSEKGQGYEQYF. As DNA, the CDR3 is TGCGCCAGCAGTGAGAAGGGACAAGGCTACGAGCAGTACTTC.

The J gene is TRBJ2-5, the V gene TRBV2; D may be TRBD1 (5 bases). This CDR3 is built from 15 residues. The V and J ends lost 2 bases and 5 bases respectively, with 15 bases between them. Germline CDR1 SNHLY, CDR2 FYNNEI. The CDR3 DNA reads TGTGCCAGCAGTGAACAGGGTGCCTCGAGGGAGACCCAGTACTTC. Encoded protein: CASSEQGASRETQYF.

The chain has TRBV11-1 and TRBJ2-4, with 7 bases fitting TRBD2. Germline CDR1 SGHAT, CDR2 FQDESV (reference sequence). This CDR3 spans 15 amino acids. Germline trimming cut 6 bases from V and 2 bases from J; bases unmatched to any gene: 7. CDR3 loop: CASSPGRLTKNIQYF. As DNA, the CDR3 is TGTGCCAGCAGTCCCGGGAGGCTGACCAAAAACATTCAGTACTTC.

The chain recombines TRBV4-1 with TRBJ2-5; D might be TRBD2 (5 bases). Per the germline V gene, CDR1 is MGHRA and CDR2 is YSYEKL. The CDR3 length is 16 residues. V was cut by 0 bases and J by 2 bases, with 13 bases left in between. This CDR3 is CASSQDSAGDQETQYF. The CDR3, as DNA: TGCGCCAGCAGCCAAGATAGCGCCGGGGATCAAGAGACCCAGTACTTC.

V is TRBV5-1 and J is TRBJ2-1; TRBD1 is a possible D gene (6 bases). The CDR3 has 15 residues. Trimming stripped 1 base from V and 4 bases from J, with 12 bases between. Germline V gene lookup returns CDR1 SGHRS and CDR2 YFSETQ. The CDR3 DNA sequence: TGCGCCAGCAGCTTGAGGGACATACGATACAATGAGCAGTTCTTC. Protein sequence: CASSLRDIRYNEQFF.

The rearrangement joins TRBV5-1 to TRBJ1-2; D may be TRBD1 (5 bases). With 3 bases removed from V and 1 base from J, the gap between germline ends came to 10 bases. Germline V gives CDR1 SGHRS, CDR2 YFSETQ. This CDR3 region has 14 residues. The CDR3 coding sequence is TGCGCCAGCAGCTCCGACAGAATTAACTATGGCTACACCTTC. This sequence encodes CASSSDRINYGYTF.

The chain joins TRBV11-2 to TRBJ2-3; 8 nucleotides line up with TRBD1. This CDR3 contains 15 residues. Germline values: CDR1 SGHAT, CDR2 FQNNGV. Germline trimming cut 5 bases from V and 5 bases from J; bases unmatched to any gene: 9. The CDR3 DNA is TGTGCCAGCAGCCCCCAGGGGGCTCAGTTAGATACGCAGTATTTT. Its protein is CASSPQGAQLDTQYF.

CDR3 amino acids: CASSSGRDRGNDEQFF. CDR3 nucleotides: TGTGCCAGCAGCTCGGGGCGGGACAGGGGTAACGATGAGCAGTTCTTC. The J gene is TRBJ2-1, the V gene TRBV5-4, with 10 positions matching TRBD1. Trimming at V came to 3 bases and at J to 8 bases, leaving 11 bases not matched to a gene. The germline V gene encodes CDR1 SGHNT and CDR2 YYREEE (reference sequence). The CDR3 covers 16 residues.

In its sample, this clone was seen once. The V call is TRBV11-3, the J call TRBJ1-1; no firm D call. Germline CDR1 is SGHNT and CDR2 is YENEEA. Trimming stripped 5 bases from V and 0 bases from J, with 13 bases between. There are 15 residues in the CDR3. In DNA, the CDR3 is TGTGCCAGCAGCCAGTGGCGAGGAATGAACACTGAAGCTTTCTTT. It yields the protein CASSQWRGMNTEAFF.

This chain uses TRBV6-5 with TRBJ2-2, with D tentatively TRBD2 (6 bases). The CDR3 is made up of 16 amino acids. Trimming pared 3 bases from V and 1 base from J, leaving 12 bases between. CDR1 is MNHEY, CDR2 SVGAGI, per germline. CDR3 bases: TGTGCCAGCAGTTATGGAGGGAAGGGGAACACCGGGGAGCTGTTTTTT. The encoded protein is CASSYGGKGNTGELFF.

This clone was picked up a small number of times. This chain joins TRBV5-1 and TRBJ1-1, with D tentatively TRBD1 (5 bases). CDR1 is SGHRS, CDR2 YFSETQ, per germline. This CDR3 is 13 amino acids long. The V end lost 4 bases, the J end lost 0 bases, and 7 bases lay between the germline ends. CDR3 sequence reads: CASSKGVNTEAFF. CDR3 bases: TGCGCCAGCAGCAAAGGGGTGAACACTGAAGCTTTCTTT.

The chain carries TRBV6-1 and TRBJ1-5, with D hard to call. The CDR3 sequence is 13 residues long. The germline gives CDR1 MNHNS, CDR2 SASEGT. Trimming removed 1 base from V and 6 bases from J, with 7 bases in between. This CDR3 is CASSEGRGQPQHF. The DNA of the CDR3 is TGTGCCAGCAGTGAAGGTCGCGGTCAGCCCCAGCATTTT.

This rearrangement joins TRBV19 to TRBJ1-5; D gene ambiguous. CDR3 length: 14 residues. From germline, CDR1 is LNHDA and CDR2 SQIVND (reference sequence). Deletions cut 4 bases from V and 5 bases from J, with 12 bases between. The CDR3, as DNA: TGTGCCAGTAGTACGGTCGCAGGCGATCAGCCCCAGCATTTT. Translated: CASSTVAGDQPQHF.

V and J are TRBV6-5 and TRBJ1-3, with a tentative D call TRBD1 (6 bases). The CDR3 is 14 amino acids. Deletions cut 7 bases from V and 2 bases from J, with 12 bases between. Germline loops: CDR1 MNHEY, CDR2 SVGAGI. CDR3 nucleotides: TGTGCCAGCAAACGACAGGATCCTGGAAACACCATATATTTT. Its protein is CASKRQDPGNTIYF.

CDR3 DNA sequence: TGTGCCAGCAGTGAAGTATCACTCAAATATGGCTACACCTTC. Its protein is CASSEVSLKYGYTF. V is TRBV25-1 and J is TRBJ1-2; D gene unclear. CDR1 MGHDK and CDR2 SYGVNS come from the germline V gene. V shed 2 bases and J shed 5 bases, with 12 bases lying between them. The CDR3 runs to 14 residues.

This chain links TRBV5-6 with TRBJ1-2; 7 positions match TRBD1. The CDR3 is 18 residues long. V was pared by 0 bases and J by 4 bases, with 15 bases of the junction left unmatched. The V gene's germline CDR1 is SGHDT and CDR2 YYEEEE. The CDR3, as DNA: TGTGCCAGCAGCTTGGGCGGACCCAGGGGGACTCTAGGCTATGGCTACACCTTC. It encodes CASSLGGPRGTLGYGYTF.

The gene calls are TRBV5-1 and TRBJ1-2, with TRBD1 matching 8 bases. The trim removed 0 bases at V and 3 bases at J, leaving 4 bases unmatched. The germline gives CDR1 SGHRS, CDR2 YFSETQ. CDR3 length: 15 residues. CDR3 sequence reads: CASSLDTGGDYGYTF. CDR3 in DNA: TGCGCCAGCAGCTTGGATACAGGGGGTGACTATGGCTACACCTTC.

DNA of the CDR3: TGTGCCAGCAGCTTATGGTTTATACTAACTGCGAACACCGGGGAGCTGTTTTTT. Translation: CASSLWFILTANTGELFF. The genes are TRBV7-9 and TRBJ2-2; D not certain. V lost 2 bases and J 0 bases, leaving 16 bases between the germline ends. From germline, CDR1 is SEHNR and CDR2 FQNEAQ (reference sequence). The CDR3 spans 18 residues.

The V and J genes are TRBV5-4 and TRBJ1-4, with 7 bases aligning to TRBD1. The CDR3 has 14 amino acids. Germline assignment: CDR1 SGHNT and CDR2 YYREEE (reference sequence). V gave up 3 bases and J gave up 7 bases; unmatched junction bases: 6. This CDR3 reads CASSSQGSGEKLFF. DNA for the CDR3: TGTGCCAGCAGCTCACAGGGGTCGGGTGAAAAACTGTTTTTT.

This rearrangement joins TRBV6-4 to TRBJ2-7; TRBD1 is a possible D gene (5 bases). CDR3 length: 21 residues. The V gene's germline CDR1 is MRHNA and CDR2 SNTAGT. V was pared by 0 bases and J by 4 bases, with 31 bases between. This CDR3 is CASSDSRGSRPSSGKEYEQYV. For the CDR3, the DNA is TGTGCCAGCAGTGACTCTAGGGGATCCCGCCCATCGTCTGGGAAAGAGTACGAGCAGTACGTC.